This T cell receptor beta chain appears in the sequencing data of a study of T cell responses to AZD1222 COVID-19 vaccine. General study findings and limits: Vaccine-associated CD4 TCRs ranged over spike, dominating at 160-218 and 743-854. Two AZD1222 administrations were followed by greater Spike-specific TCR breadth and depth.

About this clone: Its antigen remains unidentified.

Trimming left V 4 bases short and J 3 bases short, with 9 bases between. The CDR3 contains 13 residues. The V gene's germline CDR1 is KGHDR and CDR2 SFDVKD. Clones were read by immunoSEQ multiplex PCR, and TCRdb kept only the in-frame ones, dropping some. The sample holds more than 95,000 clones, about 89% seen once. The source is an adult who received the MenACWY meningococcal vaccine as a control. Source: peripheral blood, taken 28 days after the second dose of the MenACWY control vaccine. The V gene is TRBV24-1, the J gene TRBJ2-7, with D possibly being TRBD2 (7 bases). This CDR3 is CATSEGGRYEQYF. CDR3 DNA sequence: TGTGCCACCAGTGAGGGGGGGCGCTACGAGCAGTACTTC.